The 27 T cell receptor beta chains below were found in one sample sequenced in a study of monozygotic twins with inflammatory bowel disease. One entry per CDR3 protein, without DNA, is what TCRdb gives after re-calling the 5' RACE reads. Recorded here are some 160,000 distinct CDR3 sequences; the top ten clones represent around 6.8%. Sequencing used blood. The origin of the receptors is a human donor with ulcerative colitis or Crohn's disease, or a healthy co-twin of an affected twin (not recorded which).

The genes are TRBV4-2 and TRBJ1-4; TCRdb outputs TRBD1, but without DNA this stays unchecked. CDR3 length: 16 amino acids. CDR1 LGHNA and CDR2 YNFKEQ come from the germline V gene. The CDR3 is CASIQEQAVSNEKLFF.

The J gene is TRBJ2-7, the V gene TRBV27; TCRdb's D gene call, TRBD2, goes unchecked for lack of DNA. The CDR3 spans 15 residues. Germline CDR1 is MNHEY and CDR2 is SMNVEV (reference sequence). CDR3 loop: CASSLRGGGFYEQYF.

The rearrangement links TRBV10-3 to TRBJ1-1. The CDR3 runs to 12 residues. Germline lookup yields CDR1 ENHRY and CDR2 SYGVKD. The CDR3 protein is CAIRQANTEAFF.

The chain uses TRBV12-3 or TRBV12-4 and TRBJ2-2; TCRdb selects TRBD1, and the lack of DNA leaves this call unchecked. The CDR3 covers 14 residues. CDR3 loop: CASSLAGATGELFF.

The chain couples TRBV18 to TRBJ2-5. The CDR3 loop spans 13 amino acids. The V gene's germline CDR1 is KGHSH and CDR2 LQKENI. This CDR3 is CASSLQDQETQYF.

The chain links TRBV5-4 to TRBJ1-5; TCRdb's assignment of TRBD1 cannot be checked, as there is no DNA. In germline, CDR1 is SGHNT, CDR2 YYREEE (reference sequence). The CDR3 is 14 amino acids. The CDR3 region is CASSFGGQDQPQHF.

CDR3 loop: CASSFGTGELFF. This chain joins TRBV5-1 and TRBJ2-2. This CDR3 contains 12 residues. Germline V lookup: CDR1 SGHRS, CDR2 YFSETQ.

This chain joins TRBV5-1 and TRBJ1-2; the D gene TCRdb calls, TRBD1, cannot be checked with no DNA. CDR1 is SGHRS and CDR2 is YFSETQ in the germline V gene. The length of the CDR3 is 14 residues. The CDR3 spells CASSPRGQGSGYTF.

This CDR3 is CSASLAGANTGELFF. V and J are TRBV20-1 and TRBJ2-2; lacking DNA, the TRBD2 call made by TCRdb goes unchecked. The germline V gene encodes CDR1 DFQATT and CDR2 SNEGSKA (reference sequence). The CDR3 is 15 residues long.

The chain links TRBV5-3 to TRBJ1-6. TRBV5-3 is an ORF, and what it does is uncertain. The CDR3 is made up of 11 amino acids. This chain's CDR3 is CAREDGLVLHF.

This chain uses TRBV6-1 with TRBJ2-4; lacking DNA, the TRBD1 call made by TCRdb goes unchecked. CDR3 length: 16 amino acids. In germline, CDR1 is MNHNS, CDR2 SASEGT. The CDR3 sequence is CASGGQGIRAKNIQYF.

The rearrangement links TRBV4-1 to TRBJ2-2; TCRdb designates TRBD1, a call that cannot be tested without DNA. Germline values: CDR1 MGHRA, CDR2 YSYEKL. The CDR3 has 16 amino acids. The chain's CDR3 is CASSHQGGGFTGELFF.

The V gene is TRBV18, the J gene TRBJ1-2; there is no DNA to check the TCRdb D call of TRBD1. Germline values: CDR1 KGHSH, CDR2 LQKENI. The CDR3 length is 16 residues. CDR3 residues: CASSPETALKRRGYTF.

V is TRBV7-8 and J is TRBJ2-7; TCRdb proposes TRBD1, but this gene call is untestable without DNA. CDR1 is SGHVS, CDR2 FQNEAQ, per germline. CDR3 length equals 17 residues. The CDR3 loop is CASRASDSRVRAYEQYF.

V usage is TRBV18 and J usage is TRBJ1-4; TCRdb proposes TRBD1, but this gene call is untestable without DNA. From germline, CDR1 is KGHSH and CDR2 LQKENI. The CDR3 covers 13 residues. The CDR3 region is CASSRDPTEKLFF.

The V gene is TRBV7-2, the J gene TRBJ2-7; TCRdb calls TRBD1, which cannot be checked without DNA. In germline, CDR1 is SGHTA, CDR2 FQGNSA. CDR3 length: 14 amino acids. Here the CDR3 reads CASTPVGGEYEQYF.

The gene calls are TRBV5-1 and TRBJ2-3; TCRdb selects TRBD1, and the lack of DNA leaves this call unchecked. The CDR3 is 15 amino acids. Germline CDR1 SGHRS, CDR2 YFSETQ. The CDR3 loop reads CASSLTGPPPDTQYF.

V gene TRBV12-5 combines with J gene TRBJ2-7; without DNA, the TCRdb call of TRBD2 cannot be checked. CDR1 and CDR2 (germline): LGHNT, FRNRAP. This CDR3 region has 20 residues. The CDR3 protein is CASGLKPGTSGSDASYEQYF.

The CDR3 region is CATSPTGRGYNEQFF. V gene TRBV24-1 combines with J gene TRBJ2-1; the TRBD1 assignment by TCRdb is unverifiable without DNA. CDR1 KGHDR and CDR2 SFDVKD come from the germline V gene. There are 15 residues in the CDR3.

V and J are TRBV19 and TRBJ1-5; no DNA is available, so the TRBD1 call from TCRdb remains unchecked. The CDR3 extends over 15 amino acids. The germline V gene has CDR1 LNHDA and CDR2 SQIVND (reference sequence). CDR3 amino acids: CASRTGTGRNQPQHF.

V gene TRBV7-8 combines with J gene TRBJ1-2; lacking DNA, the TRBD1 call made by TCRdb goes unchecked. Germline CDR1 is SGHVS and CDR2 is FQNEAQ. CDR3 size: 14 residues. The CDR3 loop is CASSIRATLGGYTF.

The chain couples TRBV20-1 to TRBJ2-3; TCRdb's D gene call, TRBD1, goes unchecked for lack of DNA. The CDR3 has 16 amino acids. CDR1 and CDR2 (germline): DFQATT, SNEGSKA (reference sequence). The CDR3 protein is CSASITGSWAPDTQYF.

The chain has TRBV4-3 and TRBJ2-2; without DNA, the TCRdb call of TRBD1 cannot be checked. The CDR3 extends over 18 amino acids. The germline V gene encodes CDR1 LGHNA and CDR2 YSLEER. This CDR3 reads CASSAGQGAYGDTGELFF.

The chain combines TRBV5-1 with TRBJ2-7. The length of the CDR3 is 15 residues. Germline values: CDR1 SGHRS, CDR2 YFSETQ. This chain's CDR3 is CASSLQDRMFHEQYF.

This chain joins TRBV5-1 and TRBJ1-3; the D gene TCRdb calls, TRBD1, cannot be checked with no DNA. Germline V CDR1 and CDR2: SGHRS, YFSETQ. The CDR3 is 16 residues long. The CDR3: CASSLGDSHSGNTIYF.

V usage is TRBV20-1 and J usage is TRBJ1-2. The CDR3 length is 12 residues. CDR1 and CDR2 from the germline V gene are DFQATT and SNEGSKA (reference sequence). The CDR3 sequence: CSASSMSYGYTF.

The gene calls are TRBV7-6 and TRBJ2-1; with no DNA, the TCRdb D assignment of TRBD2 cannot be verified. Germline loops: CDR1 SGHVS, CDR2 FNYEAQ. The CDR3 consists of 16 residues. CDR3 loop: CASSFVRLAGYYEQFF.